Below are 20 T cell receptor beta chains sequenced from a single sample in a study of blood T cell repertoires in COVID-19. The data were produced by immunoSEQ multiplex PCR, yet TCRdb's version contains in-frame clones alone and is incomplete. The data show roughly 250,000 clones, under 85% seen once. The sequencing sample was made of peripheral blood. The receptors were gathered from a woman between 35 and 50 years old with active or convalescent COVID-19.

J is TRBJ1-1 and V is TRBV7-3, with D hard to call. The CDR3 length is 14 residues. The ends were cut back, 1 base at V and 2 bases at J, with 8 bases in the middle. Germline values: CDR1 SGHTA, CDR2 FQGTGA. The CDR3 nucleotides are TGTGCCAGCAGCTTAAGCCAGGCAAACACTGAAGCTTTCTTT. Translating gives CASSLSQANTEAFF.

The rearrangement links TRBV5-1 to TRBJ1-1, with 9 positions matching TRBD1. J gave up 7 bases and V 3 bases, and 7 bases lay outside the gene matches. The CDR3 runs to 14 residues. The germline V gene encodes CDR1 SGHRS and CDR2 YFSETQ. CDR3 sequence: CASSWGDRENEAFF. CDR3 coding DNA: TGCGCCAGCAGCTGGGGGGACAGGGAGAATGAAGCTTTCTTT.

CDR3 protein: CASSQGDRELFF. CDR3 nucleotides: TGTGCCAGCAGCCAGGGGGACCGGGAGCTGTTTTTT. The chain carries TRBV11-2 and TRBJ2-2; TRBD1 aligns across 7 bases. J lost 9 bases, V lost 5 bases, and 3 bases had no gene match. The CDR3 totals 12 residues. The germline CDR1 and CDR2 sequences are SGHAT and FQNNGV.

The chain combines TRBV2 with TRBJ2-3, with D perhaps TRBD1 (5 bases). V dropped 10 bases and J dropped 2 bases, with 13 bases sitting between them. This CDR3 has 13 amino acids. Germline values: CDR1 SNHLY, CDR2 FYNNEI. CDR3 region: CATDKGYTDTQYF. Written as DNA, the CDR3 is TGTGCCACCGACAAGGGGTACACAGATACGCAGTATTTT. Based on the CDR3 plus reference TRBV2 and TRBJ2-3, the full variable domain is EPEVTQTPSHQVTQMGQEVILRCVPISNHLYFYWYRQILGQKVEFLVSFYNNEISEKSEIFDDQFSVERPDGSNFTLKIRSTKLEDSAMYFCATDKGYTDTQYFGPGTRLTVL.

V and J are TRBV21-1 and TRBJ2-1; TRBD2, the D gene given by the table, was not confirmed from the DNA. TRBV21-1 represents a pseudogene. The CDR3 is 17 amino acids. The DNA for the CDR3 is TGTGCCAGCAGCAAACTAGGGGAGGGGTCTTACTACAATGAGCAGTTCTTC. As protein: CASSKLGEGSYYNEQFF.

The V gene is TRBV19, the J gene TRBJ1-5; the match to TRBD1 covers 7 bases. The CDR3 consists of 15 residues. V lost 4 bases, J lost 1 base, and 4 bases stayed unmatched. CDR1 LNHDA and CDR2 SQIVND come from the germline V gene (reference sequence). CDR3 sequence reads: CASSTSGGSNQPQHF. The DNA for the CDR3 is TGTGCCAGTAGTACCTCAGGGGGGAGCAATCAGCCCCAGCATTTT.

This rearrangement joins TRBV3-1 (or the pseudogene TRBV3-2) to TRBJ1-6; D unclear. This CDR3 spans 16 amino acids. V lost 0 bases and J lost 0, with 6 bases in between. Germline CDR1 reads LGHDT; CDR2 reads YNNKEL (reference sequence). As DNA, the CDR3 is TGTGCCAGCAGCCAAGATAGGAGCTCCTATAATTCACCCCTCCACTTT. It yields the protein CASSQDRSSYNSPLHF.

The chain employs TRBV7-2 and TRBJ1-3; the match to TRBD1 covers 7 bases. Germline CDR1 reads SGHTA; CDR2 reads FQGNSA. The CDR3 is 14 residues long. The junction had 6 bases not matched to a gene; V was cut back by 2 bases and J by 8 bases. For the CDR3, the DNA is TGTGCCAGCAGCTTATCGACAGGGTGGGACACCATATATTTT. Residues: CASSLSTGWDTIYF.

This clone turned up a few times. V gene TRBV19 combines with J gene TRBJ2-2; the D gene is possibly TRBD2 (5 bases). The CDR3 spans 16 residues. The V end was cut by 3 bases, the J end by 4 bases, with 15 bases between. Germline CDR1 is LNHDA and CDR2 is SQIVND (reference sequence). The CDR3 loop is CASSISSGLGTGELFF. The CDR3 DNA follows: TGTGCCAGTAGTATTTCCTCGGGGTTGGGCACCGGGGAGCTGTTTTTT.

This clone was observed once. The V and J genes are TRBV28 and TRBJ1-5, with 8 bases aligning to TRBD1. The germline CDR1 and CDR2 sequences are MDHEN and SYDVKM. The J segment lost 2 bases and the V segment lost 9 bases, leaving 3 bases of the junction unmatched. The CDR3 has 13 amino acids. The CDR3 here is CASLGQGNQPQHF. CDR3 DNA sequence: TGTGCCAGTCTGGGACAGGGCAATCAGCCCCAGCATTTT.

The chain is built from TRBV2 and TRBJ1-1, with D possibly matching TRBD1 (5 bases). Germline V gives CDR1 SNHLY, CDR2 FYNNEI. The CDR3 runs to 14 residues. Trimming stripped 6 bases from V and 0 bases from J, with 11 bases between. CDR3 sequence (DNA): TGTGCCAGCAGAGCGGGACTTTTGAACACTGAAGCTTTCTTT. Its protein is CASRAGLLNTEAFF. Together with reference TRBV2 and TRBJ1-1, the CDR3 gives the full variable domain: EPEVTQTPSHQVTQMGQEVILRCVPISNHLYFYWYRQILGQKVEFLVSFYNNEISEKSEIFDDQFSVERPDGSNFTLKIRSTKLEDSAMYFCASRAGLLNTEAFFGQGTRLTVV.

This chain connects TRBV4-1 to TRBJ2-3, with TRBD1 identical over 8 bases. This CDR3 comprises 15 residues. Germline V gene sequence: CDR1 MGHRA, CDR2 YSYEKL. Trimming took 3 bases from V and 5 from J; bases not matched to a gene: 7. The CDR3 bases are TGCGCCAGCAGCCAGCGGACAGGGAGAGGAGATACGCAGTATTTT. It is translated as CASSQRTGRGDTQYF.

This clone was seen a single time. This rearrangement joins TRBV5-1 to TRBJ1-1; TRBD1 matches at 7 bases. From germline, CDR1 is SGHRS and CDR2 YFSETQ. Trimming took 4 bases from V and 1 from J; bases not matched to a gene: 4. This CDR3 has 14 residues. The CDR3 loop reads CASSQQGENTEAFF. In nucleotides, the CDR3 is TGCGCCAGCAGCCAGCAGGGGGAGAACACTGAAGCTTTCTTT.

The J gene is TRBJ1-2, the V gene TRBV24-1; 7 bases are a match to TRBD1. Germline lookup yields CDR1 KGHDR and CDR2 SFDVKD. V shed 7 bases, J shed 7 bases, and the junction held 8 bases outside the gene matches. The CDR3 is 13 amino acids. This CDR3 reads CATSMKGGSGYTF. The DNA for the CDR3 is TGTGCCACCAGCATGAAAGGGGGCTCTGGCTACACCTTC.

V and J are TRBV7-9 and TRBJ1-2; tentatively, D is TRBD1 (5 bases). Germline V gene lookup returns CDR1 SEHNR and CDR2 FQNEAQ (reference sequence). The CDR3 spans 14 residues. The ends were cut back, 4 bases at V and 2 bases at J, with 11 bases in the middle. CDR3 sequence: CASSSGDRNYGYTF. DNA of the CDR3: TGTGCCAGCAGCTCAGGAGACAGAAACTATGGCTACACCTTC.

The chain's CDR3 is CASSQEDRSSYNEQFF. In DNA form, the CDR3 reads TGCGCCAGCAGCCAAGAAGACAGGTCCTCCTACAATGAGCAGTTCTTC. The chain employs TRBV4-1 and TRBJ2-1; D might be TRBD1 (6 bases). V lost 0 bases, J lost 0 bases, and 9 bases lay in between. The CDR3 contains 16 residues. Germline V CDR1 and CDR2: MGHRA, YSYEKL.

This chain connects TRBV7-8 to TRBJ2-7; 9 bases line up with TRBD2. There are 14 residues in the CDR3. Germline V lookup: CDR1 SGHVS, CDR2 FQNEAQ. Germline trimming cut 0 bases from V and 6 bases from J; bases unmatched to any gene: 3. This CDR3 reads CASSLASGGSEQYV. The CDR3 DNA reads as TGTGCCAGCAGCTTAGCTAGCGGGGGCTCCGAGCAGTACGTC.

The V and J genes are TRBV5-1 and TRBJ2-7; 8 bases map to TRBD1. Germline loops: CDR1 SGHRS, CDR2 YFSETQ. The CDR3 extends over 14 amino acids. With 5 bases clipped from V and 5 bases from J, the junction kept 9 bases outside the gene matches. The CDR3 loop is CASRPGQGTDEQYF. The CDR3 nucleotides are TGCGCCAGCAGGCCTGGACAGGGAACCGACGAGCAGTACTTC.

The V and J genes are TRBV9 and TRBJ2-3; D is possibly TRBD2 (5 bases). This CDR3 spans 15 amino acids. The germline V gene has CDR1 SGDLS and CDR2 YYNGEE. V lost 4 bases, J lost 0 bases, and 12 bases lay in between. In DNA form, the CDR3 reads TGTGCCAGCAGCCCCAGCCGGACTAGCACAGATACGCAGTATTTT. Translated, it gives CASSPSRTSTDTQYF.

CDR3 in DNA: TGTGCCAGCAGCCGCGACAGGGGGCTCGACGAGCAGTACTTC. This codes for CASSRDRGLDEQYF. This rearrangement joins TRBV11-2 to TRBJ2-7; 10 nucleotides align to TRBD1. The V segment lost 5 bases and the J segment 5 bases; nucleotides outside the gene matches: 6. The CDR3 covers 14 residues. Germline V gene data show CDR1 as SGHAT and CDR2 as FQNNGV.